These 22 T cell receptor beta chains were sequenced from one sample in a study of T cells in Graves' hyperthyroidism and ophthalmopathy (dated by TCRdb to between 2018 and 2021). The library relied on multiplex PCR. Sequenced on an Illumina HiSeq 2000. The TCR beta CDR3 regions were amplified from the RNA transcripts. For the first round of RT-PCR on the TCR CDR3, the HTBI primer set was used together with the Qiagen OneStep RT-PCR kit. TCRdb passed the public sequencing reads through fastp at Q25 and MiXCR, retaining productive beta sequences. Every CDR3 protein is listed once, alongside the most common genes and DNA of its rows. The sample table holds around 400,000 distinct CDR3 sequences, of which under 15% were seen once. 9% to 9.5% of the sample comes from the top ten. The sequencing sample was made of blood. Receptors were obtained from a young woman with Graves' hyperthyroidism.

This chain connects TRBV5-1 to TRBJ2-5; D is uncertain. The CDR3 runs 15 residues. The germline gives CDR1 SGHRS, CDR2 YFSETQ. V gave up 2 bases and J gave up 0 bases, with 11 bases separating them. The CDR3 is CASSLSPDNQETQYF. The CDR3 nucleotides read TGCGCCAGCAGCTTAAGTCCAGACAACCAAGAGACCCAGTACTTC. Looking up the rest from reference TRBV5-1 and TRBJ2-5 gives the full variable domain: KAGVTQTPRYLIKTRGQQVTLSCSPISGHRSVSWYQQTPGQGLQFLFEYFSETQRNKGNFPGRFSGRQFSNSRSEMNVSTLELGDSALYLCASSLSPDNQETQYFGPGTRLLVL.

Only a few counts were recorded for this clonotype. The CDR3 loop reads CASSESKDYSGNTIYF. In nucleotides, the CDR3 is TGCGCCAGCAGTGAGTCTAAGGACTACTCTGGAAACACCATATATTTT. V and J are TRBV10-2 and TRBJ1-3, with no clear D. CDR3 length equals 16 residues. V lost 0 bases to trimming and J lost 0 bases, with 9 bases between them. Germline CDR1 is WSHSY and CDR2 is SAAADI.

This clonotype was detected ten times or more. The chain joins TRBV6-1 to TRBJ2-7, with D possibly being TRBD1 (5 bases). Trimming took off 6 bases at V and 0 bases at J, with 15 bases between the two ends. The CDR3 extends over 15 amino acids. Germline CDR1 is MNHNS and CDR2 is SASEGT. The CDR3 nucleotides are TGTGCCAGCAGCCAGACAGTCCTCAGCTCCTACGAGCAGTACTTC. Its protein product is CASSQTVLSSYEQYF.

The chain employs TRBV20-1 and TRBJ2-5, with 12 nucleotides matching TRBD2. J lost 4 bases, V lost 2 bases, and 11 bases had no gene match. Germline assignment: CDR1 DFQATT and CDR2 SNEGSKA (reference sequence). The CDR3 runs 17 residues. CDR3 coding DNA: TGCAGTGCTAGACCGTGGACTAGCGGGATATTTTCAGAGACCCAGTACTTC. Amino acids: CSARPWTSGIFSETQYF.

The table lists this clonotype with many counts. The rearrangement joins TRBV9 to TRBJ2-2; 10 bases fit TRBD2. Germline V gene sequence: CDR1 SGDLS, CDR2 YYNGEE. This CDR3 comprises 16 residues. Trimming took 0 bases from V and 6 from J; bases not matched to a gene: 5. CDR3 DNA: TGTGCCAGCAGCGTAGAGAGCGGGAGGGCGTCCGGGGAGCTGTTTTTT. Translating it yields CASSVESGRASGELFF.

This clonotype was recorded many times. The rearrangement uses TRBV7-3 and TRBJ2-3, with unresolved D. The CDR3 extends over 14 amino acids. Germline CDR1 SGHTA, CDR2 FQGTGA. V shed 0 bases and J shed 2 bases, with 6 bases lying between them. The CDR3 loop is CASSLTSTTDTQYF. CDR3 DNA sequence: TGTGCCAGCAGCTTAACTTCTACCACAGATACGCAGTATTTT.

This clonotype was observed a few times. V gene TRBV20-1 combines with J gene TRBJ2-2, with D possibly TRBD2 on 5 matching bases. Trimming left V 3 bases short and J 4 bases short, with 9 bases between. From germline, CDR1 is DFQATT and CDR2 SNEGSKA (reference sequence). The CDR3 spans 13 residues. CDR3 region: CSARAEGTGELFF. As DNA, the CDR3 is TGCAGTGCTAGGGCCGAGGGCACCGGGGAGCTGTTTTTT.

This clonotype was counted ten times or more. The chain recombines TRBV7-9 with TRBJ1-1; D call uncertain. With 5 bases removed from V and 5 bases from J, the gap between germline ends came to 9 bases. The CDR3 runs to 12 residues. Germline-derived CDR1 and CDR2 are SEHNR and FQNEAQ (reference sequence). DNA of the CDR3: TGTGCCAGCAGCCCTCACCGGACTGAAGCTTTCTTT. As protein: CASSPHRTEAFF.

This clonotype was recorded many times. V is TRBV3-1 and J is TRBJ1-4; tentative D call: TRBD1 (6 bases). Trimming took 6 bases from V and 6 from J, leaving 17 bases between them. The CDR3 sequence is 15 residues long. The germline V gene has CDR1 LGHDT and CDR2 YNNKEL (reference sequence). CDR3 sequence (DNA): TGTGCCAGCAGTCAAATGGGGGGGGCTGATGAAAAACTGTTTTTT. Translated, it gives CASSQMGGADEKLFF.

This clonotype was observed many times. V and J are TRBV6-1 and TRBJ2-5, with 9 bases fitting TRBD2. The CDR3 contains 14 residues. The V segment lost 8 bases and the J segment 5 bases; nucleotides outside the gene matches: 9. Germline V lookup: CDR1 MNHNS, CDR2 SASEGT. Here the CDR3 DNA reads TGTGCCAGCGGCCGGACTAGCGCGGGGGAGACCCAGTACTTC. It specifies CASGRTSAGETQYF.

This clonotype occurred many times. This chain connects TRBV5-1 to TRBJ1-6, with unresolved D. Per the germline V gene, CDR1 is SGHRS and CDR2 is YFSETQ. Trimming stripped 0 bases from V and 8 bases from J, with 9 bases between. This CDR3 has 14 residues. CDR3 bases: TGCGCCAGCAGCTTGGGGCAGCGGGATTCACCCCTCCACTTT. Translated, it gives CASSLGQRDSPLHF.

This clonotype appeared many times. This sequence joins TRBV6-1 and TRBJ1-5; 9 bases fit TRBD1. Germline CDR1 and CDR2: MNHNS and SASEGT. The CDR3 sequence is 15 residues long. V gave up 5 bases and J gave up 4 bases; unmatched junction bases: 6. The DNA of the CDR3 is TGTGCCAGCAGTCAGACAGGGGGGGCAAATCAGCCCCAGCATTTT. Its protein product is CASSQTGGANQPQHF.

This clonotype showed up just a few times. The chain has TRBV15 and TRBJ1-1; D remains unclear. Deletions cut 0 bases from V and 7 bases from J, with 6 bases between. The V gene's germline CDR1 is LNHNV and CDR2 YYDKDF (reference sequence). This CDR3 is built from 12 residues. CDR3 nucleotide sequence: TGTGCCACCAGCAGAGATATGGATGAAGCTTTCTTT. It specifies CATSRDMDEAFF.

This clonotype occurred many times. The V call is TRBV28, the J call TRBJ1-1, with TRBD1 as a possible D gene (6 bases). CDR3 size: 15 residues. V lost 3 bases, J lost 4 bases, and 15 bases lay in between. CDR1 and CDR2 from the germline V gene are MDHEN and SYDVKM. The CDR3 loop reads CASSLTLRGGTEAFF. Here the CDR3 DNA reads TGTGCCAGCAGTTTGACCCTTAGGGGGGGCACTGAAGCTTTCTTT.

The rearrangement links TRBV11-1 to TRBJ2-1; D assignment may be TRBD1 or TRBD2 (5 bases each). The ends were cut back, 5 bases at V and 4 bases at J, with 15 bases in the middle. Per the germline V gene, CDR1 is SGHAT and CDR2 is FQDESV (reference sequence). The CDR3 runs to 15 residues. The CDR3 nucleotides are TGTGCCAGCAGCGCCGGGGACGGGATATACAATGAGCAGTTCTTC. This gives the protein CASSAGDGIYNEQFF.

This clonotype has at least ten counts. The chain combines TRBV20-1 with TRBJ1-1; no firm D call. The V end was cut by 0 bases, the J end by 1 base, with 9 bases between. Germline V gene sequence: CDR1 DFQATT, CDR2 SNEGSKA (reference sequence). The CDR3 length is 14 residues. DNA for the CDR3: TGCAGTGCTAGAGAAGGCTGGGCGAACACTGAAGCTTTCTTT. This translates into CSAREGWANTEAFF.

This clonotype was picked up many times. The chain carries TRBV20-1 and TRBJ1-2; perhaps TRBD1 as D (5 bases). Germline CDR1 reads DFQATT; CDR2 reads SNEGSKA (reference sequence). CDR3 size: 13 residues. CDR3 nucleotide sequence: TGCATCGTATCCGGGGGGGTTGACTATGGCTACACCTTC. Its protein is CIVSGGVDYGYTF.

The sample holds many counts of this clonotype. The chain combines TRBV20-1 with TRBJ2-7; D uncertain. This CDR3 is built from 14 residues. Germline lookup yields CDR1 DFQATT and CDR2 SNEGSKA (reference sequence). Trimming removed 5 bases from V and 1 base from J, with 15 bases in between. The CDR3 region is CSASQTWGSYEQYF. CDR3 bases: TGCAGTGCTTCGCAAACTTGGGGATCCTACGAGCAGTACTTC.

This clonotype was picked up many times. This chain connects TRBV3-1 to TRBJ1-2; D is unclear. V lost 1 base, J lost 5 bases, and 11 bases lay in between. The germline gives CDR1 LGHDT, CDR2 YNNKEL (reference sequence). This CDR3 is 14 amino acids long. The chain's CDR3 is CASSQVNGVYGYTF. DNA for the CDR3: TGTGCCAGCAGCCAAGTCAATGGCGTTTATGGCTACACCTTC.

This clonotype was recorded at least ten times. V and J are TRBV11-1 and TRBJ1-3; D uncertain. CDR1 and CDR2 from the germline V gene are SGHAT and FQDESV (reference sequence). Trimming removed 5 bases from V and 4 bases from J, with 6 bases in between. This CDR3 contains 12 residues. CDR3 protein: CASSTAGNTIYF. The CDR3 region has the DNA TGTGCCAGCAGCACAGCCGGAAACACCATATATTTT.

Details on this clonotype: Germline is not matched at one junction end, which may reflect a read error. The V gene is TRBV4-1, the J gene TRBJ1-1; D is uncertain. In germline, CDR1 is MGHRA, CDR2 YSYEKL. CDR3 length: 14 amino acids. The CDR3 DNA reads TGCGCCAGCACCCAAGTAGCCGGGGACACTGAAGCTTTCTTT. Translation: CASTQVAGDTEAFF.

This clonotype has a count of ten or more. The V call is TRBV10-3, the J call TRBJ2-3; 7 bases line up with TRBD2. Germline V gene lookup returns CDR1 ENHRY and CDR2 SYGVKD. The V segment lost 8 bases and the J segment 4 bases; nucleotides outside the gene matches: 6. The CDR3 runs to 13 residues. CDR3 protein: CAIGGLVADTQYF. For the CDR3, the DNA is TGTGCCATCGGCGGACTAGTTGCAGATACGCAGTATTTT.